This TCR beta chain came from a study of T cells in Graves' hyperthyroidism and ophthalmopathy. Patients aged 18 to 65 had newly diagnosed hyperthyroidism of under 2 months' duration. Clinical symptoms, serum thyroxine, TRAb, thyroid ultrasound and orbital computed tomography established diagnosis. V lost 0 bases to trimming and J lost 14 bases, with 29 bases between them. This CDR3 is built from 19 residues. Germline V gene data show CDR1 as LGHNT and CDR2 as FRNRAP. Amplified regions were TCR beta CDR3 sequences from RNA transcripts. The HTBI set primed first-round TCR CDR3 RT-PCR. TCRdb analysed the multiplex PCR reads with MiXCR anew, one entry per CDR3 protein. The table lists approximately 520,000 distinct CDR3 sequences, more than 20% of them singletons. This clonotype was seen a few times.

Material for sequencing was blood. The TCR comes from a man younger than 35 with Graves' hyperthyroidism. This rearrangement joins TRBV12-5 to TRBJ1-6; TRBD1 is a possible D gene (6 bases). CDR3 DNA: TGTGCTAGTGGTTTGGTACTCCCGGGACAAAGGGGCAGGGCACGCACCCTCCACTTT. Encoded protein: CASGLVLPGQRGRARTLHF.